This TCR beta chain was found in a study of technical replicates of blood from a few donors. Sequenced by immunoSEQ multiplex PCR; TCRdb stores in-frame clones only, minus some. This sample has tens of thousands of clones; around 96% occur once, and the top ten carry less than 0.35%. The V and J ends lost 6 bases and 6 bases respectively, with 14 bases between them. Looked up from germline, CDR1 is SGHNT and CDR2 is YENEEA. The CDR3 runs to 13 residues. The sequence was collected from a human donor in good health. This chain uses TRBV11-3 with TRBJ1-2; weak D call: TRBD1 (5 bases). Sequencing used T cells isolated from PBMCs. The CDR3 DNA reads TGTGCCAGCAGTTTCGACAGATGGGATGGCTACACCTTC. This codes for CASSFDRWDGYTF. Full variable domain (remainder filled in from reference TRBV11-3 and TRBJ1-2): EAGVVQSPRYKIIEKKQPVAFWCNPISGHNTLYWYLQNLGQGPELLIRYENEEAVDDSQLPKDRFSAERLKGVDSTLKIQPAELGDSAVYLCASSFDRWDGYTFGSGTRLTVV.